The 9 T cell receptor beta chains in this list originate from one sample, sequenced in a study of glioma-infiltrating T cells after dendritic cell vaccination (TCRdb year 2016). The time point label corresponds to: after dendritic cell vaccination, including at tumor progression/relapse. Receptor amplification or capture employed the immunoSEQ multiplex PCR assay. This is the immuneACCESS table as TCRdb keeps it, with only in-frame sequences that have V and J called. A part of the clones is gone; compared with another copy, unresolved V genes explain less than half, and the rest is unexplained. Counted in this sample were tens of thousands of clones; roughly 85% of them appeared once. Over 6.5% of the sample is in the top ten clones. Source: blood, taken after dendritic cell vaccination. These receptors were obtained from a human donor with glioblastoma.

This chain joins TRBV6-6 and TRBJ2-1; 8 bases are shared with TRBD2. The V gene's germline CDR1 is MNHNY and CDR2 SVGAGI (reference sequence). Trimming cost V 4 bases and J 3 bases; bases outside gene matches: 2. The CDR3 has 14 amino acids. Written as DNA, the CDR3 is TGTGCCAGCAGTTCACTAGCGGACTACAATGAGCAGTTCTTC. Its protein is CASSSLADYNEQFF.

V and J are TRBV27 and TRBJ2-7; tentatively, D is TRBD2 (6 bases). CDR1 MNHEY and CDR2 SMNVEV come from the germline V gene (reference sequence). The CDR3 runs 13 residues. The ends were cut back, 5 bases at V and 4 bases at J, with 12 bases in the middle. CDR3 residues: CASSVTSRYEQYF. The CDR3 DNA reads TGTGCCAGCAGTGTAACTAGCAGATACGAGCAGTACTTC.

In DNA, the CDR3 is TGTGCCAGCAGTACAAAGACAGGCCGGAACGAGCAGTACTTC. Residues: CASSTKTGRNEQYF. The V call is TRBV25-1, the J call TRBJ2-7; D perhaps matches TRBD1 (6 bases). Trimming shortened V by 5 bases and J by 5 bases, and 16 bases separated the two germline ends. There are 14 residues in the CDR3. Germline CDR1 and CDR2: MGHDK and SYGVNS.

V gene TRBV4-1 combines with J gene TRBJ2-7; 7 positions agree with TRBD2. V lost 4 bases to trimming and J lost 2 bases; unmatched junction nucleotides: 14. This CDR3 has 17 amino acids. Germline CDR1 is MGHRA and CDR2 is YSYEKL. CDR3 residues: CASSPAGWRESAYEQYF. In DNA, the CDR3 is TGCGCCAGCAGCCCAGCTGGGTGGCGGGAGTCGGCCTACGAGCAGTACTTC.

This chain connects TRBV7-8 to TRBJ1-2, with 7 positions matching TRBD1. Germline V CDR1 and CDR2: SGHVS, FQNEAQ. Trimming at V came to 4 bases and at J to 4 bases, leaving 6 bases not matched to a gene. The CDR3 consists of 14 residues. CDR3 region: CASSSRGQGYGYTF. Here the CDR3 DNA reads TGTGCCAGCAGCTCTAGGGGGCAGGGCTATGGCTACACCTTC.

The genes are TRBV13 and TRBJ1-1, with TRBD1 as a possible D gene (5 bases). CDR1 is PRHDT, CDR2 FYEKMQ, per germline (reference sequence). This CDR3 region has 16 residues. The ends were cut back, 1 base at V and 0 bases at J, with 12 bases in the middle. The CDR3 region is CASSLDAGPMNTEAFF. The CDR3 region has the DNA TGTGCCAGCAGCTTAGACGCAGGGCCCATGAACACTGAAGCTTTCTTT.

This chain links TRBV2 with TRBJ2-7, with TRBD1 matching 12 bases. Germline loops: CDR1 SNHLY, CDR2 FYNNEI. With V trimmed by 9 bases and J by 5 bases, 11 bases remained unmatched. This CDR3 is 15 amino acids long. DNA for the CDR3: TGTGCCAGTGCGTACCGGGACAGGGGGCTCAACGAGCAGTACTTC. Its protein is CASAYRDRGLNEQYF.

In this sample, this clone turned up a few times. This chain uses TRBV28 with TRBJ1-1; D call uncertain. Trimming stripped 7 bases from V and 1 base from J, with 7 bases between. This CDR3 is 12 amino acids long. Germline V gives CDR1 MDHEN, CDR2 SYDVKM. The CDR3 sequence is CASKPRNTEAFF. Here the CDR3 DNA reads TGTGCCAGCAAACCCAGGAACACTGAAGCTTTCTTT.

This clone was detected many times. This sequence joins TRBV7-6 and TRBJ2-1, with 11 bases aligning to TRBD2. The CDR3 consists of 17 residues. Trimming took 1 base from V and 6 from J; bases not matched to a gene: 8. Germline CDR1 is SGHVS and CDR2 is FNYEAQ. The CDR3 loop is CASSLVGSGRALNEQFF. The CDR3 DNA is TGTGCCAGCAGCTTAGTGGGTAGCGGGAGGGCCCTCAATGAGCAGTTCTTC.